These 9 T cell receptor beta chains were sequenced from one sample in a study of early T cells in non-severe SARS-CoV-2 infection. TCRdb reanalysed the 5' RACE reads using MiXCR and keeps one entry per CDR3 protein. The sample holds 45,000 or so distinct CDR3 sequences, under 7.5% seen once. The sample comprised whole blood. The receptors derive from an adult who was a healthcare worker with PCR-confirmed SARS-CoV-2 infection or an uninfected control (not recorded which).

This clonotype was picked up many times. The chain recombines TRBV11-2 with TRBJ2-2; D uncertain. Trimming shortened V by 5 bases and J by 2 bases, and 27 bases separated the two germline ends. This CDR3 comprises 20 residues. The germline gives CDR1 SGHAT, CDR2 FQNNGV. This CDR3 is CASSPRVYSSHASNTGELFF. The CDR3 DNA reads TGTGCCAGCAGCCCCCGGGTATATAGCTCGCACGCCTCCAACACCGGGGAGCTGTTTTTT.

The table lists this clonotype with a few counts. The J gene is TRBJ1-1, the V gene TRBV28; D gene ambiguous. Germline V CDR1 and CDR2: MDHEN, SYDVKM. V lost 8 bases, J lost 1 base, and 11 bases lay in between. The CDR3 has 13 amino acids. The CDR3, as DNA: TGTGCCAGCCATACCACAGCGAACACTGAAGCTTTCTTT. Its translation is CASHTTANTEAFF.

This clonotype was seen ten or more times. CDR3 bases: TGTGCCAGCAGCTTATCCAGGGTCACGACCGGGGAGCTGTTTTTT. This codes for CASSLSRVTTGELFF. This rearrangement joins TRBV11-2 to TRBJ2-2; D is possibly TRBD1 (5 bases). CDR3 size: 15 residues. V was pared by 2 bases and J by 5 bases, with 12 bases between. Per the germline V gene, CDR1 is SGHAT and CDR2 is FQNNGV. Full variable domain (rest looked up from reference TRBV11-2 and TRBJ2-2): EAGVAQSPRYKIIEKRQSVAFWCNPISGHATLYWYQQILGQGPKLLIQFQNNGVVDDSQLPKDRFSAERLKGVDSTLKIQPAKLEDSAVYLCASSLSRVTTGELFFGEGSRLTVL.

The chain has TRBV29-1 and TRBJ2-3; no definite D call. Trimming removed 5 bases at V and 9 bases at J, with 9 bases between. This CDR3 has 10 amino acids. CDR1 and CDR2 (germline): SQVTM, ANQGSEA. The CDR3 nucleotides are TGCAGCGTTTCAAGGAGCACGCAGTATTTT. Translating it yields CSVSRSTQYF.

CDR3 DNA: TGTGCCAGCACCATACCCGGGAGCAATGGCTACACCTTC. Translated: CASTIPGSNGYTF. The chain couples TRBV7-8 to TRBJ1-2; D remains unclear. The germline V and J ends were trimmed by 7 bases and 6 bases, with 15 bases remaining between them. Germline CDR1 reads SGHVS; CDR2 reads FQNEAQ. The CDR3 loop spans 13 amino acids.

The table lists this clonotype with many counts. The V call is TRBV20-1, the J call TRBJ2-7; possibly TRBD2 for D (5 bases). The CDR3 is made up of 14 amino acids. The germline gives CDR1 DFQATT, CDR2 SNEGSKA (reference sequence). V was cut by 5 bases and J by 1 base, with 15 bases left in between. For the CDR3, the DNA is TGCAGTGCTGCCCATCAACGGGGATCCTACGAGCAGTACTTC. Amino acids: CSAAHQRGSYEQYF.

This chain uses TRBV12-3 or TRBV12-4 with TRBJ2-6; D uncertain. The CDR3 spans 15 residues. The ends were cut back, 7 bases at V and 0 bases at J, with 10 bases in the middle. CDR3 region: CASKRLNSGANVLTF. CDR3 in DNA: TGTGCCAGCAAAAGACTGAACTCTGGGGCCAACGTCCTGACTTTC.

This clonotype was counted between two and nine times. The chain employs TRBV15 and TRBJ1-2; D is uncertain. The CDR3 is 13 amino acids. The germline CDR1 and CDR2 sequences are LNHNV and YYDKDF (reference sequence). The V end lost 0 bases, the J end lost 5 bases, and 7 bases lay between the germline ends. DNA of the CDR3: TGTGCCACCAGCAGAGAGGCGGCATATGGCTACACCTTC. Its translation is CATSREAAYGYTF.

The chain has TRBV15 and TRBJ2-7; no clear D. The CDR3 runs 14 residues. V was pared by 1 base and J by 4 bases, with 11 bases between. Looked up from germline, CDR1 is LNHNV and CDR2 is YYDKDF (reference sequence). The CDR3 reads CATSRGASGYEQYF. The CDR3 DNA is TGTGCCACCAGCAGAGGTGCCAGTGGGTACGAGCAGTACTTC.